A few counts support the clone carrying this TCR beta chain. The antigen is not known. Indicated treatment: over 15 received Ad26.COV2.S at low or high dose, single or two shots; about five received placebo; per-sample allocation not given. Sampling took place 63 days after the first vaccine or placebo injection. Its platform was an Ad26 vector, and its expressed antigen was Wuhan-strain SARS-CoV-2 spike. Germline-derived CDR1 and CDR2 are KGHDR and SFDVKD. CDR3 length equals 15 residues. V was shortened by 1 base and J by 6 bases, with 12 bases between the two germline ends. Libraries were prepared by immunoSEQ multiplex PCR; TCRdb keeps only in-frame clonotypes and omits some of them. Among around 500,000 clones listed, 89% were seen once. The data stem from a study of Ad26.COV2.S vaccination and SARS-CoV-2 variants. Regarding the study as a whole: Total responses of T cells may have been underestimated by the analyses of TCR breadth and depth. Similar non-spike TCR breadth was observed in recipients of vaccine and of placebo. A substantial breadth of spike-specific CD8+ and CD4+ T cell responses after vaccination has been reported.

Source: peripheral blood, taken in a trial of Ad26.COV2.S vaccine versus placebo. This receptor was identified in a person between 18 and 65 years old who received the Ad26.COV2.S COVID-19 vaccine or a placebo. The V call is TRBV24-1, the J call TRBJ2-1; D not certain. The CDR3 DNA reads as TGTGCCACCAGTGATTTAAGGGTGGGTTCCAATGAGCAGTTCTTC. This encodes CATSDLRVGSNEQFF.